A selection of T cell receptor beta chains follows, all from one sample in a study of blood T cell repertoires in COVID-19. This table comes from immunoSEQ multiplex PCR, and its TCRdb copy is limited to in-frame clones, with some not included. Of under 250,000 clones listed, more than 70% are singletons. The sample consisted of peripheral blood. Source of these receptors: a man aged 35-49 years with active or convalescent COVID-19. CDR3s include the opening cysteine and the closing phenylalanine or tryptophan. The order of the fields is V gene, CDR3 length, D gene, J gene, clone size, CDR3 DNA, CDR3 protein. A D gene is named only where the DNA matches it firmly. Clone size is given for some rows only: seen once, a few or many times, or a class if the clone is expanded.

TRBV10-1,15,TRBD2,TRBJ2-3,NA,TGCGCCAGCAGTGCGGGCGGGGGTTACACAGATACGCAGTATTTT,CASSAGGGYTDTQYF
TRBV4-2,15,TRBD2,TRBJ2-7,NA,TGTGCCAGCAGCCGGGGAGGGGTCCATGACTACGAGCAGTACTTC,CASSRGGVHDYEQYF
TRBV5-1,14,TRBD1,TRBJ2-7,NA,TGCGCCAGCAGCTCTTTGGACAGGGTAGGCGAGCAGTACTTC,CASSSLDRVGEQYF
TRBV9,16,NA,TRBJ2-3,NA,TGTGCCAGCAGCGTAGGGGCCCGGGAAAGCACAGATACGCAGTATTTT,CASSVGARESTDTQYF
TRBV5-1,13,TRBD1,TRBJ1-1,once,TGCGCCAGCAGCGCGGACAGGGGCACTGAAGCTTTCTTT,CASSADRGTEAFF
TRBV9,15,NA,TRBJ2-2,once,TGTGCCAGCCGCCCCGGGACTGGCGACACCGGGGAGCTGTTTTTT,CASRPGTGDTGELFF
TRBV2,14,NA,TRBJ1-5,NA,TGTGCCAGCAGTGAAAGGGGAAGCAATCAGCCCCAGCATTTT,CASSERGSNQPQHF
TRBV7-3,13,NA,TRBJ2-7,once,TGTGCCAGCAGCCCCCCTCCGAGATACGAGCAGTACTTC,CASSPPPRYEQYF
TRBV6-1,15,NA,TRBJ1-5,once,TGTGCCAGCAGTGACAGGGATTCGAGCAATCAGCCCCAGCATTTT,CASSDRDSSNQPQHF
TRBV27,16,TRBD1,TRBJ2-7,NA,TGTGCCAGCAGTCCGGGCCAGGGGGTAAGCTCCTACGAGCAGTACTTC,CASSPGQGVSSYEQYF
TRBV6-6,15,TRBD2,TRBJ2-2,NA,TGTGCCAGCAGGACTAGCGGGGGGGACACCGGGGAGCTGTTTTTT,CASRTSGGDTGELFF
TRBV2,15,NA,TRBJ1-6,few,TGTGCCAGCAGTGAAGACAGGAGAATTAATTCACCCCTCCACTTT,CASSEDRRINSPLHF
TRBV4-1,16,TRBD1,TRBJ2-3,few,TGCGCCAGCAGCCAAGATTGGGGGACAGCCACAGATACGCAGTATTTT,CASSQDWGTATDTQYF
TRBV2,13,NA,TRBJ1-1,once,TGTGCCAGCAGTGTTAGGCCGGGCACTGAAGCTTTCTTT,CASSVRPGTEAFF
TRBV9,14,NA,TRBJ1-3,NA,TGTGCCAGCAGCGGGCACAGCTCTGGAAACACCATATATTTT,CASSGHSSGNTIYF
TRBV6-5,13,NA,TRBJ2-7,NA,TGTGCCAGCAGAGACACGTTAACCTACGAGCAGTACTTC,CASRDTLTYEQYF
TRBV5-6,14,NA,TRBJ1-1,NA,TGTGCCAGCAGCAAAGGCCCCACCGGAGGGGATGGTTTCTTT,CASSKGPTGGDGFF
TRBV9,15,TRBD2,TRBJ2-7,once,TGTGCCAGCAGCGTAGCAGAAGCGGGAATCTACGAGCAGTACTTC,CASSVAEAGIYEQYF
TRBV7-9,13,NA,TRBJ2-5,NA,TGTGCCAGCAGCTTATCCTCTCAAGAGACCCAGTACTTC,CASSLSSQETQYF
TRBV5-4,15,TRBD2,TRBJ2-7,NA,TGTGCCAGCAGCTTACCCTTAGCGGGGGGGAACGAGCAGTACTTC,CASSLPLAGGNEQYF
TRBV19,16,NA,TRBJ1-3,NA,TGTGCCAGTAGTATCCCGGGGGACCGATCTGGAAACACCATATATTTT,CASSIPGDRSGNTIYF
TRBV18,15,TRBD1,TRBJ1-4,NA,TGTGCCAGCTCACTCAGGACAGGGGAAAATGAAAAACTGTTTTTT,CASSLRTGENEKLFF
TRBV7-8,15,TRBD1,TRBJ2-7,many,TGTGCCAGCAGCTTAGTCCGGACAGGGTCCTACGAGCAGTACTTC,CASSLVRTGSYEQYF
TRBV14,16,TRBD2,TRBJ2-7,NA,TGTGCCAGCAGCCACTACGGGGGAGGGCCAGTCCACGAGCAGTACTTC,CASSHYGGGPVHEQYF
TRBV28,11,NA,TRBJ1-5,NA,TGTGCCAGCGGGCTTAATCAGCCCCAGCATTTT,CASGLNQPQHF
TRBV5-1,14,NA,TRBJ1-5,once,TGCGCCAGCAGCCCAAAAGGGGGCAATCAGCCCCAGCATTTT,CASSPKGGNQPQHF
TRBV21-1,16,NA,TRBJ2-7,NA,TGTGCCAGCAGCAAAGGAGGTTCGGCGGTCTTCTACGAGCAGTACTTC,CASSKGGSAVFYEQYF
TRBV6-5,12,NA,TRBJ2-7,NA,TGTGCCAGCAAGGGGGACTCCTACGAGCAGTACTTC,CASKGDSYEQYF
TRBV9,14,NA,TRBJ1-2,NA,TGTGCCAGCAGCGTTGAGGCATCCAACTATGGCTACACCTTC,CASSVEASNYGYTF
TRBV7-2,13,NA,TRBJ1-6,NA,TGTGCCAGCAGCCCCTCGGAGGATATGCCCCTCCACTTT,CASSPSEDMPLHF
TRBV9,16,NA,TRBJ2-1,NA,TGTGCCAGCAGCGTAAGGGTGGGGCAGGTGTACAATGAGCAGTTCTTC,CASSVRVGQVYNEQFF
TRBV10-3,15,NA,TRBJ2-5,NA,TGTGCCATCAGTGAGTCCTTTTCAGGGAGGGAGACCCAGTACTTC,CAISESFSGRETQYF
TRBV7-9,15,NA,TRBJ2-2,NA,TGTGCCAGCAGCTTAGAATGGGCAGGGAATCGAGAGCTGTTTTTT,CASSLEWAGNRELFF
TRBV5-6,13,NA,TRBJ1-2,NA,TGTGCCAGCAGCTTAAGACCGCTCGGGGGCTACACCTTC,CASSLRPLGGYTF
TRBV5-6,17,NA,TRBJ2-2,NA,TGTGCCAGCAGCTCACTGCCTGAGAATCAGAACACCGGGGAGCTGTTTTTT,CASSSLPENQNTGELFF
TRBV12-1,15,NA,TRBJ2-3,NA,TGTGCCAGCAGCCCTCGTCTTGACAACAGGGTTACGCAGTATTTT,CASSPRLDNRVTQYF